This is a list of T cell receptor beta chains from one sample in a study of neurological immune-mediated disorders. TCRdb reprocessed the 5' RACE reads with MiXCR, giving one entry per CDR3 protein. The sample holds tens of thousands of distinct CDR3 sequences; 6.2% are singletons and the top ten take 45%. Sequences were obtained from CD8+ T cells from blood. The receptor set was obtained from a man aged 18 to 35 in good health. CDR3s leave out the opening cysteine and the closing phenylalanine or tryptophan. Fields, in order: J gene, V gene, clone size, CDR3 protein. Size values are once, few and many counts, or a class for expanded clones, and some rows have none.

TRBJ1-1 | TRBV7-8 | many | ASRTAGAQGYSWGTEAF
TRBJ2-1 | TRBV27 | many | ASSLSWDSYNEQF
TRBJ1-2 | TRBV7-2 | many | ASSLVSGSGYT
TRBJ1-2 | TRBV20-1 | . | SASGQVPGYT
TRBJ1-2 | TRBV9 | many | ASSVDQGAYGYT
TRBJ1-5 | TRBV27 | many | ASSFLGPHQPQH
TRBJ2-7 | TRBV3-1 | many | ASSQVTGAEQY
TRBJ2-7 | TRBV4-1 | many | ASRPGQGAWEQY
TRBJ2-7 | TRBV27 | many | ASSNRDRGASYEQY
TRBJ2-1 | TRBV19 | many | ASRVSFSYNEQF
TRBJ1-6 | TRBV7-8 | many | ASSPGPRELSH
TRBJ1-2 | TRBV10-2 | many | ASSARTENYGYT
TRBJ2-2 | TRBV7-9 | many | ASSGPGTSNAGELF
TRBJ2-7 | TRBV5-1 | many | ASSLASGTTNYEQY
TRBJ2-7 | TRBV27 | many | ASSFSLGAEQY
TRBJ1-4 | TRBV5-1 | many | ASSRWTSGRREKLF
TRBJ2-7 | TRBV5-1 | many | ASSPVGGTPYEQY
TRBJ1-1 | TRBV29-1 | many | SGTGRNTEAF
TRBJ2-7 | TRBV5-6 | many | ASSLGGAIYEQY
TRBJ2-3 | TRBV7-6 | many | ASSLEETSTDTQY
TRBJ2-7 | TRBV6-1 | many | ATGTVRPSFGDEQY
TRBJ1-1 | TRBV11-3 | many | ASSSGTASEAF
TRBJ1-2 | TRBV9 | many | ASSVDPLPANNYGYT
TRBJ2-5 | TRBV20-1 | many | SARVSLAALEETQY
TRBJ2-2 | TRBV24-1 | medium-sized | ATSDLDKTGELF
TRBJ1-1 | TRBV25-1 | many | ASSEYEGTEAF
TRBJ2-2 | TRBV10-3 | many | AISVKQGAGTGELF
TRBJ2-7 | TRBV5-1 | many | ASRRTGSPPEQY
TRBJ2-1 | TRBV20-1 | many | SARGTENYNEQF
TRBJ2-1 | TRBV7-2 | many | ASSLVGGASYNEQF
TRBJ2-2 | TRBV20-1 | many | SARDLRNTGELF
TRBJ1-1 | TRBV4-1 | many | ASSQGEGRTEAF
TRBJ1-6 | TRBV4-2 | many | ASSQDPLTGVNSPLH
TRBJ1-4 | TRBV5-5 | many | ASSLIGAVSEKLF
TRBJ2-1 | TRBV7-3 | many | ASSLFGGGASRDEQF
TRBJ2-2 | TRBV5-1 | many | ASSLLPEDTGELF
TRBJ2-7 | TRBV5-1 | many | ASSLGDRGMRSYEQY
TRBJ1-2 | TRBV5-1 | many | ASSLAPQANYGYT
TRBJ2-1 | TRBV5-1 | many | ASSGPLAGGFNEQF
TRBJ1-1 | TRBV27 | many | ASSLTGTGVTEAF
TRBJ1-2 | TRBV5-1 | many | ASSPGQAGRPDGYT
TRBJ2-2 | TRBV20-1 | many | SAFRQGGYTGELF
TRBJ1-1 | TRBV29-1 | . | SGSWGDTEAF
TRBJ1-1 | TRBV4-2 | many | ASSQGGVITEAF
TRBJ2-3 | TRBV6-4 | many | ASSASGGATDTQY
TRBJ1-2 | TRBV7-2 | many | ASSSPWLNYGYT
TRBJ2-7 | TRBV5-5 | many | ASSFGYSYEQY
TRBJ2-1 | TRBV5-5 | few | ASSFPGQGRYNEQF
TRBJ1-5 | TRBV7-2 | many | ASSLGRGWGNQPQH
TRBJ2-1 | TRBV9 | many | ASSLFGDSYNEQF
TRBJ1-6 | TRBV4-1 | many | ASSQEMGLLNSPLH
TRBJ1-6 | TRBV6-2/TRBV6-3 | many | ASRGPGRINSPLH
TRBJ2-7 | TRBV6-2/TRBV6-3 | many | ASSDVVYEQY